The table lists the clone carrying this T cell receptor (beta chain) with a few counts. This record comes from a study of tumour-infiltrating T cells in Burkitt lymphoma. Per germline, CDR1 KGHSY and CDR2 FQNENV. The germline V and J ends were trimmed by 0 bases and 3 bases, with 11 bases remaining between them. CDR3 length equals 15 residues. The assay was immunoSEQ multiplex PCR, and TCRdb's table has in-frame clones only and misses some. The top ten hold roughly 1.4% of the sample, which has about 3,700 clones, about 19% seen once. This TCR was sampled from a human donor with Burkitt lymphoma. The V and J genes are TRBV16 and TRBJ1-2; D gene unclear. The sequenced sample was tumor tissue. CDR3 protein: CASSQSAANYYGYTF. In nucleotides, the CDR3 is TGTGCCAGCAGCCAATCCGCCGCCAACTACTATGGCTACACCTTC.